This T cell receptor (beta chain) was recovered during a study of shared clonotypes between healthy human individuals. CDR3 length: 15 amino acids. Germline lookup yields CDR1 MNHNS and CDR2 SASEGT. V lost 4 bases to trimming and J lost 1 base, with 13 bases between them. Splitting the CD4+ cells yielded a CD45RA+ naive subset and a CD45RA-negative memory subset. The repertoire was sequenced with immunoSEQ multiplex PCR; TCRdb's copy has only in-frame clones and lacks some. The sample holds millions of clones, around nine tenths seen once. The TCR originated in a man aged 18 to 29 in good health. Sequenced material: naive CD4+ T cells sorted from blood. Subset described: CD45RA+ positively selected. V usage is TRBV6-1 and J usage is TRBJ1-1; D is ambiguous. CDR3 coding DNA: TGTGCCAGCAGTGGACTGGAGATGGCGAACACTGAAGCTTTCTTT. Amino acids: CASSGLEMANTEAFF.